Listed below are T cell receptor beta chains from one sample, sequenced in a study of blood T cell repertoires in COVID-19. Some clones are missing from TCRdb's copy, which holds only in-frame ones; the method was immunoSEQ multiplex PCR. This sample has approximately 90,000 clones, with roughly nine tenths found just once. Sequenced material: peripheral blood. These receptors were obtained from a man between 45 and 60 years old with acute or convalescent COVID-19. Both conserved end residues are part of each CDR3. The D gene is left open where the match is weak. Only some rows state a clone size, as once, few, many or a class for expanded clones.

V	D	size	J	CDR3	DNA
TRBV6-5	-	-	TRBJ1-1	CASSYSSGSEAFF	TGTGCCAGCAGTTACTCTTCGGGGAGTGAAGCTTTCTTT
TRBV7-2	-	-	TRBJ2-7	CASSPGGGSTSSYEQYF	TGTGCCAGCAGCCCTGGGGGGGGCTCAACTAGCTCCTACGAGCAGTACTTC
TRBV5-1	-	-	TRBJ2-3	CASSRAPGSDTQYF	TGCGCCAGCAGCCGGGCCCCAGGGTCGGATACGCAGTATTTT
TRBV2	TRBD2	-	TRBJ2-3	CASSDGGGSTDTQYF	TGTGCCAGCAGTGATGGCGGGGGTAGCACAGATACGCAGTATTTT
TRBV18	TRBD2	once	TRBJ2-3	CASSPRGTSGGADTQYF	TGTGCCAGCTCACCACGGGGGACTAGCGGGGGGGCCGATACGCAGTATTTT
TRBV9	-	-	TRBJ2-6	CASSVTASGANVLTF	TGTGCCAGCAGCGTCACAGCATCTGGGGCCAACGTCCTGACTTTC
TRBV7-2	-	-	TRBJ1-1	CASSFFTANTEAFF	TGTGCCAGCAGCTTCTTTACAGCGAACACTGAAGCTTTCTTT
TRBV2	TRBD2	few	TRBJ2-5	CASSEERGGFETQYF	TGTGCCAGCAGTGAGGAGCGGGGGGGCTTTGAGACCCAGTACTTC
TRBV6-2/TRBV6-3	TRBD1	few	TRBJ2-7	CASSYSGQGKYEQYF	TGTGCCAGCAGTTACTCCGGACAGGGGAAGTACGAGCAGTACTTC
TRBV6-5	TRBD1	-	TRBJ1-3	CASSSNRGQGNTIYF	TGTGCCAGCAGTTCAAACAGGGGGCAGGGAAACACCATATATTTT
TRBV27	-	-	TRBJ2-2	CASSLQGPWTGELFF	TGTGCCAGCAGTTTACAGGGTCCTTGGACCGGGGAGCTGTTTTTT
TRBV6-5	TRBD1	-	TRBJ1-2	CASSYSRGQGVYGYTF	TGTGCCAGCAGTTACTCAAGGGGACAGGGAGTCTATGGCTACACCTTC
TRBV12-3/TRBV12-4	-	-	TRBJ1-1	CASSPRTPPRAFF	TGTGCCAGCAGTCCTCGGACACCCCCAAGAGCTTTCTTT
TRBV19	-	-	TRBJ2-3	CASSIGQGTDTQYF	TGTGCCAGTAGTATAGGGCAGGGCACAGATACGCAGTATTTT
TRBV3-1/TRBV3-2	-	-	TRBJ2-4	CASSPGGVGKNIQYF	TGTGCCAGCAGCCCGGGCGGGGTAGGCAAAAACATTCAGTACTTC
TRBV7-8	TRBD1	-	TRBJ1-2	CASSLAPGQGYGYTF	TGTGCCAGCAGCTTAGCCCCGGGACAGGGCTATGGCTACACCTTC
TRBV7-8	TRBD2	-	TRBJ2-3	CASSPRGGGILDTQYF	TGTGCCAGCAGCCCCCGGGGCGGGGGGATCCTCGATACGCAGTATTTT
TRBV6-5	TRBD1	-	TRBJ2-7	CASSIRDSSYEQYF	TGTGCCAGCAGTATCCGGGACAGCTCCTACGAGCAGTACTTC
TRBV7-2	TRBD2	few	TRBJ2-3	CASSSGLAADTQYF	TGTGCCAGCAGCTCGGGACTAGCGGCAGATACGCAGTATTTT
TRBV19	TRBD1	-	TRBJ1-1	CASMQGTGLNTEAFF	TGTGCCAGTATGCAAGGGACAGGGTTGAACACTGAAGCTTTCTTT
TRBV5-5	-	-	TRBJ1-4	CASRLEGLAEKLFF	TGTGCCAGCAGGTTGGAGGGGTTGGCTGAAAAACTGTTTTTT
TRBV29-1	-	-	TRBJ1-2	CSVGDLSTSYTF	TGCAGCGTTGGCGACTTGTCCACTAGCTACACCTTC
TRBV5-5	TRBD1	-	TRBJ1-6	CASRLGTANSPLHF	TGTGCCAGCAGGCTAGGGACAGCGAATTCACCCCTCCACTTT
TRBV6-5	-	-	TRBJ1-2	CASSYSGGSYGYTF	TGTGCCAGCAGTTACTCAGGCGGCTCCTATGGCTACACCTTC
TRBV2	TRBD1	-	TRBJ1-1	CASRGQGSTEAFF	TGTGCCAGCAGAGGACAGGGCTCCACTGAAGCTTTCTTT
TRBV5-1	-	-	TRBJ2-2	CASSSGVQGGTGELFF	TGCGCCAGCAGCTCTGGGGTACAGGGCGGCACCGGGGAGCTGTTTTTT
TRBV28	TRBD2	-	TRBJ2-1	CASSLLVAGDYNEQFF	TGTGCCAGCAGTTTATTAGTAGCGGGGGATTACAATGAGCAGTTCTTC
TRBV29-1	TRBD1	-	TRBJ1-1	CSAGQGRGGTEAFF	TGCAGCGCAGGACAGGGTCGGGGTGGGACTGAAGCTTTCTTT
TRBV19	TRBD1	-	TRBJ2-5	CASSGRTGGIETQYF	TGTGCCAGTAGTGGAAGGACAGGGGGGATAGAGACCCAGTACTTC
TRBV3-1/TRBV3-2	TRBD1	-	TRBJ1-2	CASSFRAGGGYTF	TGTGCCAGCAGCTTCAGGGCAGGGGGAGGCTACACCTTC
TRBV28	TRBD1	-	TRBJ1-4	CASSSSGTGKDKLFF	TGTGCCAGCAGTTCCTCCGGGACAGGGAAAGATAAACTGTTTTTT
TRBV5-1	-	-	TRBJ1-5	CASSPTGDSNQPQHF	TGCGCCAGCAGCCCCACAGGAGATAGCAATCAGCCCCAGCATTTT
TRBV18	-	-	TRBJ1-3	CASSERGNTIYF	TGTGCCAGCTCAGAGAGGGGAAACACCATATATTTT
TRBV14	-	-	TRBJ1-1	CASSKRTMLNTEAFF	TGTGCCAGCAGCAAAAGGACAATGCTAAACACTGAAGCTTTCTTT
TRBV9	-	-	TRBJ2-2	CASSVGGIGELFF	TGTGCCAGCAGCGTAGGAGGGATCGGGGAGCTGTTTTTT
TRBV28	TRBD2	-	TRBJ2-5	CASSLGLVGETQYF	TGTGCCAGCAGTCTGGGACTAGTCGGAGAGACCCAGTACTTC
TRBV3-1/TRBV3-2	-	once	TRBJ2-3	CASSRRGRTDTQYF	TGTGCCAGCAGCCGGCGGGGACGCACAGATACGCAGTATTTT
TRBV19	-	-	TRBJ1-2	CASSHGQGGGYTF	TGTGCCAGTAGTCATGGGCAGGGCGGTGGCTACACCTTC
TRBV30	-	-	TRBJ1-2	CAWSATSGIYGYTF	TGTGCCTGGAGCGCCACATCAGGGATATATGGCTACACCTTC
TRBV7-9	TRBD2	-	TRBJ2-1	CASSPGLAPGHEQFF	TGTGCCAGCAGCCCGGGACTAGCTCCAGGACATGAGCAGTTCTTC
TRBV5-1	-	-	TRBJ1-4	CASSFVGSGRGTNEKLFF	TGCGCCAGCAGCTTTGTGGGGTCCGGGAGGGGAACTAATGAAAAACTGTTTTTT
TRBV5-1	-	-	TRBJ2-7	CASSANGGVHEQYF	TGCGCCAGCTCAGCCAACGGGGGAGTCCACGAGCAGTACTTC
TRBV5-6	-	-	TRBJ1-1	CASSLGGAAMNTEAFF	TGTGCCAGCAGCTTGGGCGGGGCCGCCATGAACACTGAAGCTTTCTTT
TRBV15	-	-	TRBJ2-4	CATTLTGMLAKNIQYF	TGTGCCACCACCTTGACAGGAATGCTAGCCAAAAACATTCAGTACTTC
TRBV6-5	-	-	TRBJ2-1	CASGGANNEQFF	TGTGCCAGCGGGGGGGCTAACAATGAGCAGTTCTTC
TRBV10-3	-	-	TRBJ1-5	CAISDPPGNQPQHF	TGTGCCATCAGTGACCCCCCGGGCAATCAGCCCCAGCATTTT
TRBV9	TRBD2	-	TRBJ2-2	CASSPPGRGSNTGELFF	TGTGCCAGCAGCCCTCCCGGGCGGGGGAGTAACACCGGGGAGCTGTTTTTT
TRBV28	-	few	TRBJ1-5	CASSLVRGNQPQHF	TGTGCCAGCAGTTTAGTCCGGGGGAATCAGCCCCAGCATTTT
TRBV19	-	-	TRBJ2-1	CASSQGGGSYNEQFF	TGTGCCAGTAGTCAAGGGGGGGGATCCTACAATGAGCAGTTCTTC
TRBV7-3	TRBD1	-	TRBJ2-1	CASSPTGVNEQFF	TGTGCCAGCAGCCCCACAGGGGTCAATGAGCAGTTCTTC
TRBV7-2	TRBD2	-	TRBJ2-7	CASSLGLAGDTYEQYF	TGTGCCAGCAGCTTAGGGCTAGCGGGGGATACCTACGAGCAGTACTTC
TRBV19	TRBD1	-	TRBJ1-2	CASSRVRGGEGYGYTF	TGTGCCAGTAGTCGGGTTAGAGGGGGCGAAGGCTATGGCTACACCTTC